This TCR beta chain was obtained from a study of early T cells in non-severe SARS-CoV-2 infection. The overall study: Sequencing of unsorted whole blood was done on bulk RNA, leaving chains unpaired.

J lost 3 bases, V lost 1 base, and 4 bases had no gene match. The CDR3 runs 15 residues. Unique molecular identifiers were added to individual cDNA molecules. TCRdb reprocessed the 5' RACE reads via MiXCR and lists one record per CDR3 protein. The sample lists 70,000 to 75,000 distinct CDR3 sequences, approximately 14% seen once, with over 12% in the top ten. The table lists this clonotype with a few counts. The antigen remains undetermined. Findings and limits, study-wide: Anti-spike CD8 responses were favored by VDJdb matching, which missed private and CD4 specificities.

The rearrangement joins TRBV12-3 or TRBV12-4 to TRBJ1-2; TRBD1 matches at 8 bases. This clonotype was sampled from an adult who was a healthcare worker with PCR-confirmed SARS-CoV-2 infection or an uninfected control (not recorded which). Specimen: whole blood. The CDR3 loop is CASSLGRDRYYGYTF. For the CDR3, the DNA is TGTGCCAGCAGTTTAGGCCGGGACAGGTACTATGGCTACACCTTC.